These 30 T cell receptor beta chains were sequenced from one sample in a study of blood T cell repertoires in COVID-19. The method was immunoSEQ multiplex PCR; TCRdb's version includes in-frame clones alone and lacks a portion of them. The sample lists 300,000 or so clones, around 87% seen once, with less than 9.5% in the top ten. Sequenced: peripheral blood. These receptors came from a woman aged 45-59 years who had recovered from COVID-19.

This clone was counted once. The rearrangement uses TRBV30 and TRBJ1-2, with D tentatively TRBD1 (6 bases). From germline, CDR1 is GTSNPN and CDR2 SVGIG (reference sequence). Trimming pared 3 bases from V and 6 bases from J, leaving 14 bases between. This CDR3 comprises 13 residues. The chain's CDR3 is CAWRSLPGDGYTF. The CDR3 DNA sequence: TGTGCCTGGAGAAGTTTGCCAGGGGATGGCTACACCTTC.

This clone was counted a single time. The chain recombines TRBV6-5 with TRBJ1-4; D gene unclear. The V and J ends lost 3 bases and 8 bases respectively, with 13 bases between them. CDR3 length: 14 residues. CDR1 and CDR2 (germline): MNHEY, SVGAGI. The CDR3 DNA is TGTGCCAGCAGTTATTCAAATTTCCGGGAAAAACTGTTTTTT. Translation gives CASSYSNFREKLFF.

This clone appeared once. This chain joins TRBV11-3 and TRBJ2-1, with 11 bases that match TRBD2. The CDR3 is 16 residues long. After removal of 5 bases from V and 3 bases from J, the junction contained 6 bases not matched to a gene. Germline CDR1 reads SGHNT; CDR2 reads YENEEA. The CDR3 region has the DNA TGTGCCAGCAGCCGAACTACTAGCGGGGGCTACAATGAGCAGTTCTTC. Translating it yields CASSRTTSGGYNEQFF. The variable domain in full, completed from reference TRBV11-3 and TRBJ2-1, reads EAGVVQSPRYKIIEKKQPVAFWCNPISGHNTLYWYLQNLGQGPELLIRYENEEAVDDSQLPKDRFSAERLKGVDSTLKIQPAELGDSAVYLCASSRTTSGGYNEQFFGPGTRLTVL.

V gene TRBV14 combines with J gene TRBJ1-3, with 10 bases fitting TRBD1. Germline V gene sequence: CDR1 SGHDN, CDR2 FVKESK. This CDR3 is built from 17 residues. Unmatched junction bases numbered 5, after V lost 1 base and J lost 2 bases. The CDR3 sequence: CASSQAGTGATGNTIYF. The CDR3 DNA is TGTGCCAGCAGCCAAGCCGGGACAGGGGCAACTGGAAACACCATATATTTT.

The V call is TRBV7-2, the J call TRBJ1-1, with 8 bases lining up with TRBD1. CDR1 is SGHTA and CDR2 is FQGNSA in the germline V gene. Trimming took 5 bases from V and 4 from J; bases not matched to a gene: 9. The CDR3 spans 15 residues. CDR3 residues: CASSAHRGVGTEAFF. In nucleotides, the CDR3 is TGTGCCAGCAGCGCCCACAGGGGGGTGGGCACTGAAGCTTTCTTT.

The rearrangement joins TRBV27 to TRBJ2-6; D not resolved. The V and J ends lost 3 bases and 0 bases respectively, with 12 bases between them. Germline assignment: CDR1 MNHEY and CDR2 SMNVEV (reference sequence). The CDR3 sequence is 17 residues long. The CDR3 here is CASSFFAGFSGANVLTF. The CDR3 DNA is TGTGCCAGCAGTTTTTTCGCCGGGTTCTCTGGGGCCAACGTCCTGACTTTC.

The chain has TRBV25-1 and TRBJ2-7; D is possibly TRBD2 (6 bases). This CDR3 has 13 amino acids. V shed 4 bases and J shed 2 bases, with 9 bases lying between them. Germline assignment: CDR1 MGHDK and CDR2 SYGVNS. CDR3: CASSAGLAYEQYF. The CDR3 DNA is TGTGCCAGCAGTGCGGGACTTGCCTACGAGCAGTACTTC.

This rearrangement joins TRBV3-1 (or the pseudogene TRBV3-2) to TRBJ2-1; 15 positions match TRBD2. CDR1 LGHDT and CDR2 YNNKEL come from the germline V gene (reference sequence). With 0 bases clipped from V and 2 bases from J, the junction kept 5 bases outside the gene matches. The CDR3 totals 19 residues. The CDR3 nucleotides read TGTGCCAGCAGCCAAGAATGGGGACTAGCGGGAGGCCCCTACAATGAGCAGTTCTTC. Protein: CASSQEWGLAGGPYNEQFF.

The chain has TRBV7-6 and TRBJ2-5; D not certain. CDR1 and CDR2 (germline): SGHVS, FNYEAQ. Trimming took off 4 bases at V and 1 base at J, with 7 bases between the two ends. The CDR3 sequence is 13 residues long. CDR3 in DNA: TGTGCCAGCAGCTCCCTGGCCCAAGAGACCCAGTACTTC. This gives the protein CASSSLAQETQYF.

This sequence joins TRBV6-5 and TRBJ2-7; a possible D gene is TRBD2 (6 bases). The CDR3 covers 13 residues. Germline V gene sequence: CDR1 MNHEY, CDR2 SVGAGI. V gave up 6 bases and J gave up 2 bases, with 11 bases separating them. CDR3 in amino acids: CASRGGLTYEQYF. CDR3 DNA sequence: TGTGCCAGCAGGGGGGGATTGACCTACGAGCAGTACTTC.

This chain joins TRBV24-1 and TRBJ1-5; D remains unclear. Between the trimmed V and J ends, which lost 2 bases and 11 bases, there was a span of 12 bases. From germline, CDR1 is KGHDR and CDR2 SFDVKD. The CDR3 contains 13 residues. The CDR3 here is CATSDSDQDAQHF. The CDR3 bases are TGTGCCACCAGTGATTCTGACCAGGATGCCCAGCATTTT.

V gene TRBV9 combines with J gene TRBJ2-3; maybe TRBD1 (7 bases). Germline V CDR1 and CDR2: SGDLS, YYNGEE. CDR3 length: 15 residues. Trimming removed 0 bases at V and 6 bases at J, with 14 bases between. DNA for the CDR3: TGTGCCAGCAGCGTAGAGTCAGGGGGGACGGATACGCAGTATTTT. It encodes CASSVESGGTDTQYF.

The chain has TRBV19 and TRBJ1-1; D remains unclear. The CDR3 extends over 14 amino acids. V gave up 5 bases and J gave up 1 base, with 11 bases separating them. Germline CDR1 and CDR2: LNHDA and SQIVND (reference sequence). CDR3 sequence (DNA): TGTGCCAGTAGTCGACAACCCCAGAACACTGAAGCTTTCTTT. Amino acid sequence: CASSRQPQNTEAFF.

The chain combines TRBV28 with TRBJ2-7, with 7 bases fitting TRBD2. The germline V gene has CDR1 MDHEN and CDR2 SYDVKM. This CDR3 region has 14 residues. V gave up 7 bases and J gave up 1 base; unmatched junction bases: 7. CDR3 amino acids: CASNLSGASYEQYF. DNA of the CDR3: TGTGCCAGCAATCTCAGCGGGGCATCCTACGAGCAGTACTTC.

The chain joins TRBV5-1 to TRBJ1-4; TRBD1 aligns across 11 bases. CDR3 length: 14 amino acids. Germline V lookup: CDR1 SGHRS, CDR2 YFSETQ. V dropped 4 bases and J dropped 6; count of bases not matched to a gene: 2. The chain's CDR3 is CASSRDRGDEKLFF. The CDR3 region has the DNA TGCGCCAGCAGCCGGGACAGGGGGGATGAAAAACTGTTTTTT. Together with reference TRBV5-1 and TRBJ1-4, the CDR3 gives the full variable domain: KAGVTQTPRYLIKTRGQQVTLSCSPISGHRSVSWYQQTPGQGLQFLFEYFSETQRNKGNFPGRFSGRQFSNSRSEMNVSTLELGDSALYLCASSRDRGDEKLFFGSGTQLSVL.

The rearrangement links TRBV7-9 to TRBJ1-4; 9 nucleotides match TRBD1. V was clipped by 8 bases and J by 3 bases; unmatched bases: 7. In germline, CDR1 is SEHNR, CDR2 FQNEAQ (reference sequence). The CDR3 loop spans 15 amino acids. In nucleotides, the CDR3 is TGTGCCAGCGGAAACAGGGGGCTTTCTAATGAAAAACTGTTTTTT. Its translation: CASGNRGLSNEKLFF.

The chain combines TRBV28 with TRBJ2-3; 10 nucleotides line up with TRBD2. The CDR3 runs 14 residues. CDR1 and CDR2 from the germline V gene are MDHEN and SYDVKM. V trimming: 9 bases; J trimming: 9 bases; junction bases outside the gene matches: 12. CDR3 in DNA: TGTGCCAGACTGGGGACTAGCGCGCCGCTGACGCAGTATTTT. It translates to CARLGTSAPLTQYF. The full variable domain, rest sourced from reference TRBV28 and TRBJ2-3, is DVKVTQSSRYLVKRTGEKVFLECVQDMDHENMFWYRQDPGLGLRLIYFSYDVKMKEKGDIPEGYSVSREKKERFSLILESASTNQTSMYLCARLGTSAPLTQYFGPGTRLTVL.

This sequence joins TRBV2 and TRBJ2-7; tentatively, D is TRBD2 (8 bases). V lost 4 bases and J 5 bases, leaving 15 bases between the germline ends. CDR1 is SNHLY, CDR2 FYNNEI, per germline. The CDR3 is made up of 14 amino acids. The CDR3 is CASSGREGAHEQYF. The CDR3 region has the DNA TGTGCCAGCAGTGGTCGGGAGGGGGCCCACGAGCAGTACTTC.

This chain uses TRBV30 with TRBJ1-1; the D is unclear. The CDR3 sequence is 13 residues long. Trimming stripped 1 base from V and 11 bases from J, with 17 bases between. CDR1 is GTSNPN, CDR2 SVGIG, per germline (reference sequence). CDR3: CAWSGSRLSDAFF. The CDR3 DNA reads TGTGCCTGGAGTGGCTCTAGGTTAAGTGACGCTTTCTTT.

The gene calls are TRBV19 and TRBJ2-1, with 9 positions matching TRBD2. The CDR3 runs to 15 residues. The V segment lost 5 bases and the J segment 8 bases; nucleotides outside the gene matches: 10. Germline V gives CDR1 LNHDA, CDR2 SQIVND (reference sequence). The CDR3 DNA is TGTGCCAGTAGTGTCGGCGGGAGGGCTGTGGATGAGCAGTTCTTC. This codes for CASSVGGRAVDEQFF.

The chain uses TRBV19 and TRBJ1-1; tentative D call: TRBD1 (5 bases). There are 16 residues in the CDR3. Germline V CDR1 and CDR2: LNHDA, SQIVND (reference sequence). V was pared by 7 bases and J by 2 bases, with 20 bases between. CDR3 amino acids: CASMAASGMINTEAFF. In DNA form, the CDR3 reads TGTGCCAGTATGGCCGCCTCAGGGATGATAAACACTGAAGCTTTCTTT.

The CDR3, as DNA: TGTGCCAGCAGCTTAGACAGGGACGGCGAGCAGTACTTC. It specifies CASSLDRDGEQYF. The chain links TRBV7-8 to TRBJ2-7; D might be TRBD1 (6 bases). CDR1 SGHVS and CDR2 FQNEAQ come from the germline V gene. CDR3 size: 13 residues. With 1 base removed from V and 6 bases from J, the gap between germline ends came to 10 bases.

The chain has TRBV25-1 and TRBJ1-6, with TRBD1 matching 9 bases. Germline values: CDR1 MGHDK, CDR2 SYGVNS. V lost 7 bases and J lost 3; bases outside the gene matches: 1. The CDR3 contains 14 residues. The CDR3 nucleotides read TGTGCCAGCAAGACAGGGGGCTATAATTCACCCCTCCACTTT. Translation gives CASKTGGYNSPLHF.

The chain is built from TRBV6-4 and TRBJ2-3; 10 nucleotides line up with TRBD2. The V gene's germline CDR1 is MRHNA and CDR2 SNTAGT. With 3 bases clipped from V and 2 bases from J, the junction kept 2 bases outside the gene matches. This CDR3 spans 15 amino acids. CDR3 sequence (DNA): TGTGCCAGCAGTGAACTAGCGGGGACCACAGATACGCAGTATTTT. Translated, it gives CASSELAGTTDTQYF.

V is TRBV3-1 (or the pseudogene TRBV3-2) and J is TRBJ1-6; the D gene is possibly TRBD1 (6 bases). Trimming cost V 4 bases and J 10 bases, with 11 bases left between them. The CDR3 runs 13 residues. CDR1 and CDR2 from the germline V gene are LGHDT and YNNKEL (reference sequence). This CDR3 is CASSRTGQSPLHF. The CDR3 DNA reads as TGTGCCAGCAGCCGAACAGGGCAATCACCCCTCCACTTT.

The chain uses TRBV7-9 and TRBJ1-1; 7 bases are a match to TRBD1. The CDR3 totals 14 residues. V lost 3 bases to trimming and J lost 7 bases; unmatched junction nucleotides: 8. CDR1 is SEHNR, CDR2 FQNEAQ, per germline (reference sequence). CDR3 protein: CASSLDRYQDEAFF. The CDR3 DNA follows: TGTGCCAGCAGCTTGGACAGGTACCAGGATGAAGCTTTCTTT. The full variable domain, with the rest looked up from reference TRBV7-9 and TRBJ1-1, is DTGVSQNPRHKITKRGQNVTFRCDPISEHNRLYWYRQTLGQGPEFLTYFQNEAQLEKSRLLSDRFSAERPKGSFSTLEIQRTEQGDSAMYLCASSLDRYQDEAFFGQGTRLTVV.

The V gene is TRBV18, the J gene TRBJ2-1; tentative D call: TRBD2 (5 bases). CDR1 is KGHSH, CDR2 LQKENI, per germline. Trimming shortened V by 5 bases and J by 3 bases, and 11 bases separated the two germline ends. The CDR3 runs 14 residues. CDR3 loop: CASSSLANYNEQFF. For the CDR3, the DNA is TGTGCCAGCTCATCGTTAGCGAACTACAATGAGCAGTTCTTC.

The gene calls are TRBV10-3 and TRBJ1-3; D perhaps matches TRBD1 (6 bases). The CDR3 runs 15 residues. The germline V gene encodes CDR1 ENHRY and CDR2 SYGVKD. Between the trimmed V and J ends, which lost 6 bases and 4 bases, there was a span of 16 bases. For the CDR3, the DNA is TGTGCCATCAGAGATCTCAGGGGACGGGGAAACACCATATATTTT. Protein sequence: CAIRDLRGRGNTIYF.

This clone was seen once. The chain has TRBV5-1 and TRBJ2-1; 8 bases agree with TRBD2. With V trimmed by 0 bases and J by 13 bases, 9 bases remained unmatched. CDR3 length: 14 amino acids. The germline CDR1 and CDR2 sequences are SGHRS and YFSETQ. In DNA form, the CDR3 reads TGCGCCAGCAGCTTGGAGGGGACTAGTAAAACTCAGTTCTTC. This codes for CASSLEGTSKTQFF.

In DNA, the CDR3 is TGTGCCAGTAGCGGCCGGGGGGCCTCCTACGAGCAGTACTTC. Amino acids: CASSGRGASYEQYF. The rearrangement links TRBV19 to TRBJ2-7; TRBD2 is a possible D gene (7 bases). Trimming removed 6 bases from V and 0 bases from J, with 12 bases in between. This CDR3 has 14 residues. Germline CDR1 LNHDA, CDR2 SQIVND (reference sequence).